The 29 T cell receptor beta chains presented below share a single source sample, sequenced in a study of T-cell memory formation after mild COVID-19. Using its own MiXCR run on the 5' RACE reads, TCRdb lists one record per CDR3 protein. The sample records about 470,000 distinct CDR3 sequences, about 20% being singletons. The material sequenced was PBMCs or a T cell subset sorted from them (not recorded which). The receptors were sampled from an adult woman who had mild COVID-19 (a few samples of this study predate the infection). Cell type and time point are not known.

This clonotype was seen more than once but under ten times. CDR3 in amino acids: CASSLIAGGHSYEQYF. CDR3 coding DNA: TGTGCCAGCTCACTAATAGCGGGAGGGCACTCCTACGAGCAGTACTTC. The chain is built from TRBV18 and TRBJ2-7; 11 bases are shared with TRBD2. Germline V CDR1 and CDR2: KGHSH, LQKENI. J lost 0 bases, V lost 4 bases, and 5 bases had no gene match. The CDR3 length is 16 residues.

V and J are TRBV24-1 and TRBJ1-5; D not certain. Per germline, CDR1 KGHDR and CDR2 SFDVKD. V was clipped by 4 bases and J by 7 bases, with 7 bases between them. The CDR3 extends over 12 amino acids. CDR3 amino acids: CATSDGKQPQHF. Written as DNA, the CDR3 is TGTGCCACCAGTGACGGGAAACAGCCCCAGCATTTT.

J is TRBJ2-1 and V is TRBV7-2; no clear D. Deletions cut 5 bases from V and 7 bases from J, with 9 bases between. This CDR3 is built from 12 residues. Germline CDR1 and CDR2: SGHTA and FQGNSA. CDR3 DNA: TGTGCCAGCAGCCGCGCGGCAAATGAGCAGTTCTTC. Amino acids: CASSRAANEQFF.

The chain has TRBV5-6 and TRBJ2-3; 12 bases map to TRBD2. CDR3 length: 16 amino acids. CDR1 and CDR2 (germline): SGHDT, YYEEEE. Trimming at V came to 4 bases and at J to 4 bases, leaving 7 bases not matched to a gene. CDR3 protein: CASSPGLAGSPDTQYF. CDR3 in DNA: TGTGCCAGCAGCCCAGGACTAGCGGGATCACCAGATACGCAGTATTTT.

This chain uses TRBV29-1 with TRBJ1-1, with a possible D match to TRBD1 (5 bases). Germline CDR1 SQVTM, CDR2 ANQGSEA. The CDR3 runs 13 residues. Trimming removed 7 bases from V and 4 bases from J, with 16 bases in between. The CDR3 coding sequence is TGCAGCGGGGCAGTAGGGGTGGTCACTGAAGCTTTCTTT. Translated, it gives CSGAVGVVTEAFF.

This chain joins TRBV5-1 and TRBJ2-1, with 16 bases fitting TRBD2. V dropped 4 bases and J dropped 6; count of bases not matched to a gene: 7. Germline V CDR1 and CDR2: SGHRS, YFSETQ. CDR3 length: 17 residues. The CDR3 sequence is CASSPGTSGGASNEQFF. The CDR3 DNA is TGCGCCAGCAGCCCCGGGACTAGCGGGGGGGCCAGCAATGAGCAGTTCTTC. Full variable domain (rest looked up from reference TRBV5-1 and TRBJ2-1): KAGVTQTPRYLIKTRGQQVTLSCSPISGHRSVSWYQQTPGQGLQFLFEYFSETQRNKGNFPGRFSGRQFSNSRSEMNVSTLELGDSALYLCASSPGTSGGASNEQFFGPGTRLTVL.

This chain connects TRBV12-3 or TRBV12-4 to TRBJ2-7; 9 bases are shared with TRBD1. V was pared by 5 bases and J by 7 bases, with 9 bases of the junction left unmatched. The CDR3 totals 14 residues. The CDR3 protein is CASSPSGQGGEQYF. The CDR3 DNA sequence: TGTGCCAGCAGTCCCTCGGGACAGGGCGGAGAGCAGTACTTC.

V gene TRBV7-8 combines with J gene TRBJ1-1; weak D call: TRBD1 (5 bases). Germline V gives CDR1 SGHVS, CDR2 FQNEAQ. This CDR3 is 17 amino acids long. V gave up 1 base and J gave up 3 bases, with 18 bases separating them. The CDR3 bases are TGTGCCAGCAGCTTAGGGGGGTGGATCCCGGCGGACACTGAAGCTTTCTTT. Protein sequence: CASSLGGWIPADTEAFF.

The CDR3 region has the DNA TGCGCCAGCAGCTCTATTAAAGACAGGCTCGGCTACACCTTC. Translation gives CASSSIKDRLGYTF. This chain connects TRBV5-1 to TRBJ1-2; possible D gene TRBD1, 6 bases. The V and J ends lost 3 bases and 8 bases respectively, with 17 bases between them. Germline-derived CDR1 and CDR2 are SGHRS and YFSETQ. The CDR3 runs 14 residues.

CDR3 nucleotide sequence: TGCAGTGCTAGAGATTCCAGGGACGGTACTGAAGCTTTCTTT. Translating it yields CSARDSRDGTEAFF. This chain joins TRBV20-1 and TRBJ1-1; a possible D gene is TRBD1 (5 bases). From germline, CDR1 is DFQATT and CDR2 SNEGSKA (reference sequence). The CDR3 loop spans 14 amino acids. Trimming cost V 0 bases and J 5 bases, with 13 bases left between them.

This clonotype was seen more than once but under ten times. This rearrangement joins TRBV7-3 to TRBJ2-3; tentatively, D is TRBD2 (6 bases). The length of the CDR3 is 17 residues. V was trimmed by 5 bases and J by 0 bases, leaving 18 bases between them. Germline V gene data show CDR1 as SGHTA and CDR2 as FQGTGA. CDR3 sequence reads: CASSGGTSDLSTDTQYF. DNA for the CDR3: TGTGCCAGCAGCGGAGGGACTTCCGACCTTAGCACAGATACGCAGTATTTT.

J is TRBJ1-1 and V is TRBV5-4; D not resolved. This CDR3 has 12 amino acids. The V end was cut by 9 bases, the J end by 0 bases, with 9 bases between. CDR1 and CDR2 from the germline V gene are SGHNT and YYREEE (reference sequence). The CDR3: CATKMLNTEAFF. DNA for the CDR3: TGTGCCACCAAGATGTTGAACACTGAAGCTTTCTTT.

This clonotype was seen a handful of times. The V gene is TRBV5-1, the J gene TRBJ2-7; a possible D gene is TRBD2 (6 bases). The V and J ends lost 4 bases and 2 bases respectively, with 16 bases between them. This CDR3 spans 15 amino acids. Germline V gene lookup returns CDR1 SGHRS and CDR2 YFSETQ. The CDR3 spells CASSGGSAVPYEQYF. The CDR3 DNA reads as TGCGCCAGCAGCGGAGGGTCAGCGGTCCCCTACGAGCAGTACTTC.

This sequence joins TRBV9 and TRBJ1-1, with D possibly TRBD1 on 5 matching bases. Trimming shortened V by 0 bases and J by 6 bases, and 12 bases separated the two germline ends. Per germline, CDR1 SGDLS and CDR2 YYNGEE. The CDR3 runs to 14 residues. This CDR3 is CASSVDGGIPEAFF. The CDR3 coding sequence is TGTGCCAGCAGCGTAGATGGGGGAATCCCTGAAGCTTTCTTT.

This clonotype occurred a few times. The chain links TRBV7-8 to TRBJ1-2, with 8 bases aligning to TRBD1. Germline-derived CDR1 and CDR2 are SGHVS and FQNEAQ. The CDR3 extends over 18 amino acids. With V trimmed by 8 bases and J by 5 bases, 22 bases remained unmatched. The CDR3 reads CASQKDQGAPLLGYGYTF. CDR3 nucleotide sequence: TGTGCCAGCCAAAAAGACCAGGGGGCTCCTCTACTAGGGTATGGCTACACCTTC.

The chain employs TRBV6-1 and TRBJ2-7; 7 bases fit TRBD1. Unmatched junction bases numbered 5, after V lost 6 bases and J lost 0 bases. This CDR3 is 14 amino acids long. Germline V gene data show CDR1 as MNHNS and CDR2 as SASEGT. The CDR3 DNA sequence: TGTGCCAGCAGGATGACAGGGAGCTCCTACGAGCAGTACTTC. It yields the protein CASRMTGSSYEQYF.

This chain uses TRBV3-1 with TRBJ2-7, with 10 nucleotides matching TRBD1. V gave up 4 bases and J gave up 4 bases; unmatched junction bases: 7. CDR1 is LGHDT and CDR2 is YNNKEL in the germline V gene (reference sequence). The CDR3 is 15 amino acids. The CDR3 sequence is CASSPPDRGQYEQYF. The CDR3 region has the DNA TGTGCCAGCAGCCCTCCAGACAGGGGGCAATACGAGCAGTACTTC.

The chain has TRBV28 and TRBJ2-1; no clear D. This CDR3 has 10 residues. V lost 7 bases to trimming and J lost 7 bases, with 5 bases between them. Germline CDR1 and CDR2: MDHEN and SYDVKM. The chain's CDR3 is CASKGNEQFF. The CDR3, as DNA: TGTGCCAGCAAAGGGAATGAGCAGTTCTTC.

The chain is built from TRBV3-1 and TRBJ2-1; D unresolved. The CDR3 totals 16 residues. Trimming pared 4 bases from V and 4 bases from J, leaving 17 bases between. Germline V gene data show CDR1 as LGHDT and CDR2 as YNNKEL (reference sequence). The CDR3 DNA is TGTGCCAGCAGCCCCCAGCCGTCCACAAGGTACAATGAGCAGTTCTTC. Protein sequence: CASSPQPSTRYNEQFF.

The chain carries TRBV5-1 and TRBJ1-2, with D hard to call. Germline V gives CDR1 SGHRS, CDR2 YFSETQ. There are 13 residues in the CDR3. Trimming took off 1 base at V and 4 bases at J, with 8 bases between the two ends. CDR3 nucleotide sequence: TGCGCCAGCAGCTTGTCTCAGCCCTATGGCTACACCTTC. Protein: CASSLSQPYGYTF.

The chain couples TRBV6-5 to TRBJ2-6, with a possible D match to TRBD2 (5 bases). The CDR3 totals 16 residues. V was cut by 2 bases and J by 0 bases, with 8 bases left in between. Germline loops: CDR1 MNHEY, CDR2 SVGAGI. The CDR3 loop is CASSYEGSSGANVLTF. The CDR3 nucleotides read TGTGCCAGCAGTTACGAAGGGAGCTCTGGGGCCAACGTCCTGACTTTC.

This clonotype was seen ten or more times. The rearrangement uses TRBV11-2 and TRBJ1-1, with 7 bases aligning to TRBD1. This CDR3 has 13 residues. After removal of 8 bases from V and 1 base from J, the junction contained 4 bases not matched to a gene. Germline V lookup: CDR1 SGHAT, CDR2 FQNNGV. CDR3 residues: CASRQGGNTEAFF. CDR3 nucleotide sequence: TGTGCCAGCCGTCAGGGGGGGAACACTGAAGCTTTCTTT.

This clonotype was picked up a small number of times. J is TRBJ2-3 and V is TRBV5-8; weak D call: TRBD2 (6 bases). The CDR3 is 13 amino acids. The V and J ends lost 2 bases and 5 bases respectively, with 9 bases between them. Germline CDR1 and CDR2: SGHTS and YDEGEE. CDR3 loop: CASSFWGEDTQYF. For the CDR3, the DNA is TGTGCCAGCAGCTTCTGGGGGGAAGATACGCAGTATTTT.

V and J are TRBV24-1 and TRBJ2-7, with 15 bases aligning to TRBD2. The CDR3 extends over 15 amino acids. Germline loops: CDR1 KGHDR, CDR2 SFDVKD. Unmatched junction bases numbered 5, after V lost 4 bases and J lost 8 bases. DNA of the CDR3: TGTGCCACCAGTGACCAGGGACTAGCGGGAGGCAAGCAGTACTTC. Translation gives CATSDQGLAGGKQYF.

The chain is built from TRBV6-5 and TRBJ2-7; 13 bases line up with TRBD2. The V gene's germline CDR1 is MNHEY and CDR2 SVGAGI. This CDR3 region has 15 residues. J lost 4 bases, V lost 6 bases, and 6 bases had no gene match. For the CDR3, the DNA is TGTGCCAGCAGCTCCGGGACTAGCGGGAAATACGAGCAGTACTTC. As protein: CASSSGTSGKYEQYF.

A few counts support this clonotype. The chain joins TRBV20-1 to TRBJ2-3; D is possibly TRBD1 or TRBD2 (5 bases each). CDR3 length: 13 amino acids. Per germline, CDR1 DFQATT and CDR2 SNEGSKA (reference sequence). CDR3 sequence reads: CRAGVGVADTQYF. CDR3 coding DNA: TGCAGAGCCGGGGTGGGGGTGGCGGATACGCAGTATTTT.

The chain joins TRBV28 to TRBJ1-3, with 7 nucleotides matching TRBD1. CDR3 length: 17 amino acids. Germline CDR1 reads MDHEN; CDR2 reads SYDVKM. J gave up 4 bases and V 6 bases, and 15 bases lay outside the gene matches. As DNA, the CDR3 is TGTGCCAGCAGCCTGGCCCAATCGACAGGGTACGGAAACACCATATATTTT. Its translation: CASSLAQSTGYGNTIYF.

The genes are TRBV20-1 and TRBJ2-1, with D hard to call. CDR1 DFQATT and CDR2 SNEGSKA come from the germline V gene (reference sequence). The V end was cut by 0 bases, the J end by 4 bases, with 10 bases between. This CDR3 is built from 14 residues. CDR3 sequence: CSARDRVGYNEQFF. CDR3 coding DNA: TGCAGTGCTAGAGATAGGGTGGGTTACAATGAGCAGTTCTTC.

The chain couples TRBV12-3 or TRBV12-4 to TRBJ2-1; maybe TRBD1 (6 bases). V shed 3 bases and J shed 6 bases, with 9 bases lying between them. This CDR3 region has 13 residues. CDR3: CASSFSDSNEQFF. DNA for the CDR3: TGTGCCAGCAGTTTCTCGGACAGCAATGAGCAGTTCTTC.